The clone carrying this T cell receptor beta chain was counted a few times. The same CDR3 is also encoded by other DNA sequences in this sample. All of the isolated RNA was reverse transcribed, so expressed TCRB transcripts were sequenced. The assay was immunoSEQ multiplex PCR, and TCRdb's table has in-frame clones only and misses some. The repertoire holds 310,000 or so clones, with 9.5% to 12% as singletons. The data belong to a study of beta chain features in type 1 diabetes. CDR3 length equals 15 residues. Trimming stripped 3 bases from V and 1 base from J, with 10 bases between. Germline CDR1 and CDR2: MDHEN and SYDVKM.

The TCR sequence derives from a woman in her 30s in good health. This chain links TRBV28 with TRBJ1-5, with D perhaps matching TRBD1 (6 bases). The sample taken for sequencing was naive CD4+ T cells from blood. The CDR3 sequence is CASSLPTGSNQPQHF. The DNA of the CDR3 is TGTGCCAGCAGTTTGCCCACAGGGAGCAATCAGCCCCAGCATTTT.